This T cell receptor (beta chain) was found in a study of blood T cell repertoires in COVID-19. Per the study methods: Quantification of nucleated cells was approximated via reference gene primer amplification. This table comes from immunoSEQ multiplex PCR, and its TCRdb copy is limited to in-frame clones, with some not included. The DNA gave D and trimming, while V, J and clone size come from that table. The sample includes 60,000 to 75,000 clones, over 75% of them seen just once. CDR1 is MNHEY and CDR2 is SVGAGI in the germline V gene. The CDR3 extends over 12 amino acids. Trimming took 5 bases from V and 4 from J, leaving 9 bases between them.

The clonotype was recovered from a human donor in a cohort sampled during active COVID-19. This chain connects TRBV6-5 to TRBJ2-7; D is perhaps TRBD1 (6 bases). Sequenced sample: peripheral blood. The CDR3 here is CASSIQGYEQYF. DNA of the CDR3: TGTGCCAGCAGTATCCAGGGGTACGAGCAGTACTTC.